What follows describes a single T cell receptor beta chain. Its specificity is unknown. The entry originates in a study of T-cell memory formation after mild COVID-19. After 5'RACE with constant-segment primers, TCR alpha and TCR beta cDNA libraries carrying sample barcodes and UMIs were obtained. In TCRdb, the 5' RACE reads were re-called with MiXCR into one record per CDR3 protein. The table has hundreds of thousands of distinct CDR3 sequences, 28% seen once. Study-level points and caveats: Certain responding clones were present in pre-infection memory, suggesting participation of cross-reactive memory. Day 15 to 85 contracting clones showed balanced CD4/CD8; day 15 to 37 expanders favored CD4+. Of the contracting clones, CD4+ ones lay mainly in CM and EM, and CD8+ ones in EMRA.

The source material was PBMCs or a T cell subset sorted from them (not recorded which). The receptor comes from an adult woman who had mild COVID-19 (a few samples of this study predate the infection). Cell type and time point are not known.

This CDR3 is CASSVTGGHYEQYF. The CDR3 bases are TGTGCCAGCAGCGTGACGGGGGGGCATTACGAGCAGTACTTC. The chain recombines TRBV9 with TRBJ2-7; 8 positions match TRBD2. This CDR3 is built from 14 residues. The V and J ends lost 2 bases and 4 bases, in that order; junction bases with no gene match: 5. From germline, CDR1 is SGDLS and CDR2 YYNGEE.